This is a list of T cell receptor beta chains from one sample in a study of naive and memory T cell subsets. Via MiXCR, TCRdb re-called the UMI-ligation and nested PCR reads, giving one row per CDR3 protein. The sample lists some 82,000 distinct CDR3 sequences; about 10% were seen once. Input material: naive CD8+ T cells from blood. The origin of the receptors is a human donor in good health. CDR3s include the opening cysteine and the closing phenylalanine or tryptophan. D genes are given only for firm matches. Rows give clone size only sometimes, using once, few, many, or a class for an expanded clone.

V,size,J,D,CDR3,DNA
TRBV11-2,.,TRBJ2-7,TRBD2,CASSLTSGSHREQYF,TGTGCCAGCAGCTTGACTAGCGGGAGTCACCGCGAGCAGTACTTC
TRBV2,.,TRBJ2-5,TRBD1,CASSEALGDRGETQYF,TGTGCCAGCAGTGAAGCGCTCGGGGACAGGGGTGAGACCCAGTACTTC
TRBV14,.,TRBJ2-1,.,CASSQEYPGSGGNYNEQFF,TGTGCCAGCAGCCAAGAGTATCCAGGGTCGGGCGGAAACTACAATGAGCAGTTCTTC
TRBV9,.,TRBJ2-3,.,CASSPVARNTDTQYF,TGTGCCAGCAGCCCAGTGGCCAGGAACACAGATACGCAGTATTTT
TRBV6-6,many,TRBJ1-5,.,CASGDGGGKGPQHF,TGTGCCAGCGGTGACGGGGGTGGAAAAGGGCCCCAGCATTTT
TRBV27,many,TRBJ1-1,.,CASSLRWNTEAFF,TGTGCCAGCAGTTTAAGATGGAACACTGAAGCTTTCTTT
TRBV7-3,few,TRBJ1-1,.,CASSWGAGRSEAFF,TGTGCCAGCAGCTGGGGGGCCGGTCGGTCTGAAGCTTTCTTT
TRBV6-2/TRBV6-3,.,TRBJ1-2,.,CASSYSIGKGDGYTF,TGTGCCAGCAGTTACTCGATTGGGAAAGGCGATGGCTACACCTTC
TRBV7-9,.,TRBJ1-5,.,CASSSQGFNQPQHF,TGTGCCAGCAGCTCACAGGGATTCAATCAGCCCCAGCATTTT
TRBV9,.,TRBJ2-7,.,CASSVGGWSYEQYF,TGTGCCAGCAGCGTAGGAGGATGGTCCTACGAGCAGTACTTC
TRBV29-1,many,TRBJ2-1,.,CSVPRDAYNEQFF,TGCAGCGTTCCCCGGGACGCCTACAATGAGCAGTTCTTC
TRBV20-1,many,TRBJ1-5,.,CSARVLGQGTIEPQHF,TGCAGTGCTAGAGTCTTAGGCCAGGGGACAATTGAGCCCCAGCATTTT
TRBV9,many,TRBJ2-1,TRBD2,CASSLGTSGTGGEQFF,TGTGCCAGCAGCCTCGGGACTAGCGGGACAGGGGGTGAGCAGTTCTTC
TRBV13,few,TRBJ2-7,.,CASSLVGGPSYEQYF,TGTGCCAGCAGCTTAGTAGGGGGACCCTCCTACGAGCAGTACTTC
TRBV4-1,.,TRBJ2-5,.,CASSQDRAVQETQYF,TGCGCCAGCAGCCAAGATAGGGCGGTCCAAGAGACCCAGTACTTC
TRBV29-1,many,TRBJ2-7,TRBD2,CSVAVPASGRASYEQYF,TGCAGCGTTGCAGTACCCGCTAGCGGGAGGGCCTCCTACGAGCAGTACTTC
TRBV7-9,many,TRBJ2-1,TRBD1,CASSFGQVVYNEQFF,TGTGCCAGCAGCTTCGGACAGGTAGTTTACAATGAGCAGTTCTTC
TRBV7-6,many,TRBJ2-2,.,CASRQRVYPNTGELFF,TGTGCCAGCAGGCAACGTGTATATCCGAACACCGGGGAGCTGTTTTTT
TRBV27,few,TRBJ2-5,.,CASSLSGNQETQYF,TGTGCCAGCAGTTTATCAGGGAACCAAGAGACCCAGTACTTC
TRBV6-1,few,TRBJ2-7,.,CASSEAPALIYEQYF,TGTGCCAGCAGTGAAGCGCCGGCACTTATTTACGAGCAGTACTTC
TRBV7-8,.,TRBJ2-1,TRBD1,CASSLGTGYVYYNEQFF,TGTGCCAGCAGCTTAGGGACAGGGTATGTGTACTACAATGAGCAGTTCTTC
TRBV4-1,many,TRBJ2-7,TRBD2,CASSQGLAELYEQYF,TGCGCCAGCAGCCAAGGACTAGCGGAACTCTACGAGCAGTACTTC
TRBV29-1,many,TRBJ2-1,TRBD2,CSAILAGAENEQFF,TGCAGCGCCATACTAGCGGGAGCGGAGAATGAGCAGTTCTTC
TRBV3-1,.,TRBJ2-7,TRBD2,CASSQELAGEARYEQYF,TGTGCCAGCAGCCAAGAACTGGCGGGAGAAGCGCGGTACGAGCAGTACTTC
TRBV9,.,TRBJ1-1,.,CASNGKGGAFF,TGTGCCAGCAACGGAAAGGGGGGAGCTTTCTTT
TRBV6-2/TRBV6-3,.,TRBJ1-5,.,CASSYTGRAGNQPQHF,TGTGCCAGCAGTTATACCGGCAGGGCTGGCAATCAGCCCCAGCATTTT
TRBV7-8,many,TRBJ2-3,.,CASSLLARGLTPRNTDTQYF,TGTGCCAGCAGCTTACTTGCCCGCGGCCTAACCCCTCGTAATACAGATACGCAGTATTTT
TRBV20-1,few,TRBJ2-5,.,CSARDDDRQETQYF,TGCAGTGCTAGAGATGATGACAGACAAGAGACCCAGTACTTC
TRBV12-3/TRBV12-4,.,TRBJ2-7,TRBD2,CASRTSVSYEQYF,TGTGCCAGCAGAACTAGCGTCTCCTACGAGCAGTACTTC
TRBV2,few,TRBJ2-6,.,CASRQDTSTGANVLTF,TGTGCCAGCAGGCAAGACACTTCCACTGGGGCCAACGTCCTGACTTTC
TRBV5-3,many,TRBJ1-5,TRBD1,CARSSLLRGHQPQHF,TGTGCCAGAAGCTCACTCCTTAGGGGGCATCAGCCCCAGCATTTT
TRBV9,.,TRBJ2-7,.,CASSVGAGSSYEQYF,TGTGCCAGCAGCGTAGGGGCAGGGAGCTCCTACGAGCAGTACTTC
TRBV3-1,many,TRBJ2-3,TRBD2,CASSQAEGLAATDTQYF,TGTGCCAGCAGCCAAGCGGAGGGACTAGCGGCCACAGATACGCAGTATTTT
TRBV5-5,few,TRBJ2-6,.,CASSFGPYISSGANVLTF,TGTGCCAGCAGCTTTGGGCCCTACATCAGCTCTGGGGCCAACGTCCTGACTTTC
TRBV27,many,TRBJ2-7,.,CASSFGGAVYEQYF,TGTGCCAGCAGTTTCGGGGGAGCGGTCTACGAGCAGTACTTC
TRBV28,few,TRBJ2-3,TRBD2,CATGLGLAGVTDTQYF,TGTGCCACCGGTCTGGGACTAGCGGGAGTCACAGATACGCAGTATTTT
TRBV9,few,TRBJ2-3,.,CASSVNGGTDTQYF,TGTGCCAGCAGCGTAAATGGGGGCACAGATACGCAGTATTTT